The following is a T cell receptor (beta chain) sequence with its context. The data were taken from a study of blood T cell repertoires in COVID-19. On the study more broadly: PBMCs, B-cell-depleted T cells, or T cells provided the cDNA or gDNA that made up the material.

Sequencing was performed with immunoSEQ multiplex PCR; in TCRdb, only in-frame clones are kept and a portion is missing. The table lists 60,000 to 65,000 clones, approximately 77% of them singletons. The germline V gene encodes CDR1 MNHEY and CDR2 SVGAGI. Germline trimming cut 6 bases from V and 0 bases from J; bases unmatched to any gene: 4. The CDR3 runs 15 residues. The sequenced sample was peripheral blood. This clonotype originated in a woman in her 70s with COVID-19, enrolled during active disease. This chain joins TRBV6-5 and TRBJ2-3; TRBD1 agrees at 9 bases. CDR3 amino acids: CASSVGQGSTDTQYF. The CDR3 DNA sequence: TGTGCCAGCAGCGTGGGACAGGGCAGCACAGATACGCAGTATTTT.